The clone carrying this TCR beta chain was picked up a small number of times. Its antigen is still unknown. Method: immunoSEQ multiplex PCR; TCRdb's copy keeps in-frame clones and lacks some. Of about 180,000 clones in the sample, around 90% were seen once. The data derive from a study of T cell responses to AZD1222 COVID-19 vaccine. Study-level results: Spike-spanning, vaccine-associated CD4 TCRs were dominant at 160-218 and 743-854.

Germline V lookup: CDR1 MNHEY, CDR2 SMNVEV (reference sequence). The CDR3 is made up of 18 amino acids. V lost 5 bases and J lost 0, with 17 bases in between. This receptor was obtained from an adult in good health. The specimen comprised peripheral blood, sampled on day 0 of AZD1222 vaccination. The gene calls are TRBV27 and TRBJ1-6; weak D call: TRBD1 (6 bases). The CDR3 loop reads CASSLRDIRSSYNSPLHF. The CDR3 DNA sequence: TGTGCCAGCAGTCTCCGGGACATCCGGAGCTCCTATAATTCACCCCTCCACTTT.